Following are 25 T cell receptor beta chains from one sample sequenced in a study of blood T cell repertoires in COVID-19. Generated by immunoSEQ multiplex PCR, the TCRdb table keeps only in-frame clones and is missing some. The table shows around 150,000 clones, with around four fifths occurring only once. Sequencing input: PBMCs or T cells enriched from blood (not recorded which). The receptors come from a woman between 35 and 50 years old who had recovered from COVID-19.

The chain links TRBV13 to TRBJ2-7, with TRBD1 matching over 9 bases. The CDR3 is made up of 16 amino acids. Germline trimming cut 5 bases from V and 4 bases from J; bases unmatched to any gene: 12. Germline assignment: CDR1 PRHDT and CDR2 FYEKMQ (reference sequence). CDR3 in amino acids: CASSPQGQGRGYEQYF. CDR3 bases: TGTGCCAGCAGCCCCCAGGGACAGGGAAGGGGGTACGAGCAGTACTTC.

J is TRBJ1-1 and V is TRBV2; D is perhaps TRBD1 (6 bases). Germline values: CDR1 SNHLY, CDR2 FYNNEI. The CDR3 runs 15 residues. V lost 4 bases, J lost 1 base, and 13 bases lay in between. CDR3 region: CASSGPSGENTEAFF. Here the CDR3 DNA reads TGTGCCAGCAGTGGTCCGTCAGGGGAGAACACTGAAGCTTTCTTT. The full variable domain, rest sourced from reference TRBV2 and TRBJ1-1, is EPEVTQTPSHQVTQMGQEVILRCVPISNHLYFYWYRQILGQKVEFLVSFYNNEISEKSEIFDDQFSVERPDGSNFTLKIRSTKLEDSAMYFCASSGPSGENTEAFFGQGTRLTVV.

This rearrangement joins TRBV6-6 to TRBJ2-1, with a tentative D call TRBD1 (6 bases). V was cut by 6 bases and J by 0 bases, with 12 bases left in between. Germline CDR1 and CDR2: MNHNY and SVGAGI (reference sequence). The CDR3 loop spans 15 amino acids. Written as DNA, the CDR3 is TGTGCCAGCAGCATAACAGGGAGCTCCTACAATGAGCAGTTCTTC. Translation: CASSITGSSYNEQFF.

The chain uses TRBV28 and TRBJ1-2, with D possibly being TRBD1 (6 bases). This CDR3 is built from 17 residues. The V end was cut by 1 base, the J end by 3 bases, with 18 bases between. Per the germline V gene, CDR1 is MDHEN and CDR2 is SYDVKM. The CDR3 region is CASSLSKEQGADYGYTF. The CDR3 DNA follows: TGTGCCAGCAGTTTATCCAAGGAACAGGGAGCGGACTATGGCTACACCTTC.

This chain uses TRBV14 with TRBJ1-3; 7 bases fit TRBD1. This CDR3 is built from 16 residues. The germline gives CDR1 SGHDN, CDR2 FVKESK. J lost 3 bases, V lost 4 bases, and 9 bases had no gene match. The chain's CDR3 is CASSPRTGRFGNTIYF. The DNA of the CDR3 is TGTGCCAGCAGCCCGAGGACAGGACGATTTGGAAACACCATATATTTT.

V and J are TRBV10-3 and TRBJ2-1; a weak D match, TRBD1 (6 bases). Trimming removed 3 bases at V and 3 bases at J, with 15 bases between. This CDR3 comprises 16 residues. CDR1 and CDR2 (germline): ENHRY, SYGVKD. CDR3 in amino acids: CAISDFRGIDYNEQFF. The CDR3 DNA follows: TGTGCCATCAGTGACTTCAGGGGAATTGACTACAATGAGCAGTTCTTC.

The chain is built from TRBV2 and TRBJ1-6, with TRBD1 matching 11 bases. Germline lookup yields CDR1 SNHLY and CDR2 FYNNEI. V was clipped by 5 bases and J by 4 bases; unmatched bases: 1. CDR3 size: 15 residues. The CDR3 sequence: CASSRDRGYNSPLHF. The CDR3 nucleotides read TGTGCCAGCAGTCGGGACAGGGGGTATAATTCACCCCTCCACTTT.

The CDR3: CAISARADTDTQYF. Written as DNA, the CDR3 is TGTGCCATCAGTGCCAGAGCGGACACAGATACGCAGTATTTT. V and J are TRBV10-3 and TRBJ2-3, with a tentative D call TRBD2 (5 bases). With 4 bases removed from V and 2 bases from J, the gap between germline ends came to 10 bases. CDR3 length equals 14 residues. Germline V CDR1 and CDR2: ENHRY, SYGVKD.

This clone was recorded once. The chain couples TRBV19 to TRBJ2-1; a weak D match, TRBD2 (6 bases). This CDR3 is 15 amino acids long. V was cut by 4 bases and J by 7 bases, with 17 bases left in between. Germline CDR1 is LNHDA and CDR2 is SQIVND (reference sequence). CDR3 in amino acids: CASSRDSLNLNEQFF. The DNA of the CDR3 is TGTGCCAGTAGTAGGGACTCTTTGAATTTGAATGAGCAGTTCTTC.

This chain links TRBV4-1 with TRBJ1-4; D remains unclear. Deletions cut 0 bases from V and 12 bases from J, with 14 bases between. Germline CDR1 MGHRA, CDR2 YSYEKL. The CDR3 is made up of 14 amino acids. CDR3 protein: CASSQDGAQKELFF. DNA of the CDR3: TGCGCCAGCAGCCAAGACGGAGCCCAGAAGGAACTGTTTTTT.

CDR3 sequence: CATFQGSSYNSPLHF. The CDR3 nucleotides read TGTGCCACCTTTCAGGGGAGCTCCTATAATTCACCCCTCCACTTT. The gene calls are TRBV5-8 and TRBJ1-6; D possibly corresponds to TRBD1 (6 bases). Trimming left V 9 bases short and J 0 bases short, with 13 bases between. Germline CDR1 and CDR2: SGHTS and YDEGEE. The CDR3 loop spans 15 amino acids.

J is TRBJ2-2 and V is TRBV6-5, with D uncertain. The germline V gene encodes CDR1 MNHEY and CDR2 SVGAGI. V lost 10 bases to trimming and J lost 6 bases, with 12 bases between them. The CDR3 sequence is 12 residues long. This CDR3 reads CATSDGSGELFF. The CDR3 DNA sequence: TGTGCCACATCCGACGGGTCCGGGGAGCTGTTTTTT.

CDR3 loop: CASRGTETNEKLFF. The CDR3 DNA sequence: TGTGCCAGCAGGGGGACAGAGACTAATGAAAAACTGTTTTTT. The chain employs TRBV2 and TRBJ1-4; 7 bases are shared with TRBD1. Germline V gene lookup returns CDR1 SNHLY and CDR2 FYNNEI. The CDR3 sequence is 14 residues long. Trimming cost V 6 bases and J 2 bases; bases outside gene matches: 3.

The rearrangement uses TRBV10-1 and TRBJ1-1, with D possibly TRBD1 on 5 matching bases. V lost 8 bases, J lost 1 base, and 14 bases lay in between. Germline CDR1 WNHNN, CDR2 SYGVQD (reference sequence). The CDR3 covers 14 residues. The CDR3 DNA reads TGCGCCAGCTCAGTGGGGGGATCGAACACTGAAGCTTTCTTT. It specifies CASSVGGSNTEAFF.

The CDR3 bases are TGTGCCAGCTCACCAGGGACAGGGGTGGTGGAGACCCAGTACTTC. Translation gives CASSPGTGVVETQYF. The chain carries TRBV18 and TRBJ2-5; 10 bases are shared with TRBD1. The CDR3 spans 15 residues. The junction had 5 bases not matched to a gene; V was cut back by 2 bases and J by 5 bases. Germline CDR1 and CDR2: KGHSH and LQKENI.

V gene TRBV21-1 combines with J gene TRBJ1-5. TRBV21-1 is reported as a pseudogene. The length of the CDR3 is 11 residues. The CDR3 coding sequence is TGTGCCAGCGCCGGGAATCAGCCCCAGCATTTT. It yields the protein CASAGNQPQHF.

The genes are TRBV7-8 and TRBJ1-5, with 9 positions matching TRBD1. With 5 bases clipped from V and 1 base from J, the junction kept 6 bases outside the gene matches. The germline CDR1 and CDR2 sequences are SGHVS and FQNEAQ. This CDR3 is built from 16 residues. CDR3 residues: CASSLTGGASNQPQHF. CDR3 DNA: TGTGCCAGCAGCCTTACAGGGGGCGCGAGCAATCAGCCCCAGCATTTT.

CDR3 coding DNA: TGTGCCAGCAGCTTAGAACTCTCCGGGGATTCACCCCTCCACTTT. It yields the protein CASSLELSGDSPLHF. The chain combines TRBV7-6 with TRBJ1-6, with D hard to call. The CDR3 is made up of 15 amino acids. V gave up 1 base and J gave up 8 bases, with 12 bases separating them. Per germline, CDR1 SGHVS and CDR2 FNYEAQ.

The gene calls are TRBV6-5 and TRBJ1-2; D is possibly TRBD1 (5 bases). This CDR3 comprises 13 residues. Trimming shortened V by 5 bases and J by 7 bases, and 14 bases separated the two germline ends. Germline lookup yields CDR1 MNHEY and CDR2 SVGAGI. The CDR3 DNA reads as TGTGCCAGCAGTCCCCCTGGCAGGGCTGGCTACACCTTC. The encoded protein is CASSPPGRAGYTF.

The V gene is TRBV29-1, the J gene TRBJ2-1; D is perhaps TRBD2 (6 bases). Trimming pared 4 bases from V and 12 bases from J, leaving 22 bases between. This CDR3 spans 14 amino acids. Looked up from germline, CDR1 is SQVTM and CDR2 is ANQGSEA. CDR3 region: CSVVPGEDVFAQFF. Written as DNA, the CDR3 is TGCAGCGTTGTTCCGGGAGAAGACGTATTTGCGCAGTTCTTC.

This clone was seen many times. Other DNA sequences in this sample translate to the same CDR3. This chain connects TRBV10-1 to TRBJ1-1; perhaps TRBD1 as D (5 bases). The CDR3 spans 13 residues. Trimming removed 6 bases from V and 1 base from J, with 9 bases in between. Per germline, CDR1 WNHNN and CDR2 SYGVQD (reference sequence). The CDR3 here is CASSRDSNTEAFF. The CDR3 DNA sequence: TGCGCCAGCAGCCGGGACTCGAACACTGAAGCTTTCTTT.

The V gene is TRBV7-9, the J gene TRBJ1-2; D is ambiguous. V gave up 2 bases and J gave up 4 bases, with 14 bases separating them. The CDR3 loop spans 15 amino acids. Germline V gives CDR1 SEHNR, CDR2 FQNEAQ (reference sequence). CDR3 loop: CASSLTLSTTYGYTF. The CDR3, as DNA: TGTGCCAGCAGCTTAACCCTCAGTACCACCTATGGCTACACCTTC. Supplemented by reference TRBV7-9 and TRBJ1-2, the full variable domain reads DTGVSQNPRHKITKRGQNVTFRCDPISEHNRLYWYRQTLGQGPEFLTYFQNEAQLEKSRLLSDRFSAERPKGSFSTLEIQRTEQGDSAMYLCASSLTLSTTYGYTFGSGTRLTVV.

The V gene is TRBV11-2, the J gene TRBJ1-2, with D tentatively TRBD1 (5 bases). Germline loops: CDR1 SGHAT, CDR2 FQNNGV. V dropped 1 base and J dropped 7 bases, with 13 bases sitting between them. CDR3 size: 14 residues. The CDR3 loop reads CASSLGALQGGYTF. DNA for the CDR3: TGTGCCAGCAGCTTAGGGGCTCTTCAGGGTGGCTACACCTTC.

Points on this clone: The sample contains more than one DNA sequence encoding this CDR3. The V call is TRBV5-1, the J call TRBJ2-1; 9 nucleotides agree with TRBD2. CDR1 and CDR2 (germline): SGHRS, YFSETQ. V was pared by 2 bases and J by 0 bases, with 0 bases of the junction left unmatched. The CDR3 runs 15 residues. The CDR3 sequence is CASSFSGSSYNEQFF. The CDR3 DNA follows: TGCGCCAGCAGCTTTAGCGGGAGCTCCTACAATGAGCAGTTCTTC. Drawing the rest from reference TRBV5-1 and TRBJ2-1, the complete variable domain is KAGVTQTPRYLIKTRGQQVTLSCSPISGHRSVSWYQQTPGQGLQFLFEYFSETQRNKGNFPGRFSGRQFSNSRSEMNVSTLELGDSALYLCASSFSGSSYNEQFFGPGTRLTVL.

The V call is TRBV4-1, the J call TRBJ1-2, with 11 bases aligning to TRBD1. Unmatched junction bases numbered 5, after V lost 8 bases and J lost 3 bases. Germline V gene data show CDR1 as MGHRA and CDR2 as YSYEKL. This CDR3 region has 14 residues. The CDR3 bases are TGCGCCAGCCAAGGACAGGGGGCGGACTATGGCTACACCTTC. Translated, it gives CASQGQGADYGYTF.